This T cell receptor (beta chain) was sequenced in a study of PD-L1 blockade in urothelial cancer. V lost 6 bases to trimming and J lost 5 bases; unmatched junction nucleotides: 6. The CDR3 is 13 residues long. Germline loops: CDR1 MNHNY, CDR2 SVGAGI (reference sequence). Sequencing was performed with immunoSEQ multiplex PCR; in TCRdb, only in-frame clones are kept and a portion is missing. Seen here are roughly 45,000 clones, around nine tenths observed once, and the top ten hold around 8%. Specimen: PBMCs, collected around atezolizumab (anti-PD-L1) treatment. This receptor was obtained from a man aged 60-69 years with urothelial cancer. The chain has TRBV6-6 and TRBJ1-1; the match to TRBD1 covers 7 bases. CDR3 nucleotides: TGTGCCAGCAGCAACAGGGGTGGGACTGAAGCTTTCTTT. This codes for CASSNRGGTEAFF.